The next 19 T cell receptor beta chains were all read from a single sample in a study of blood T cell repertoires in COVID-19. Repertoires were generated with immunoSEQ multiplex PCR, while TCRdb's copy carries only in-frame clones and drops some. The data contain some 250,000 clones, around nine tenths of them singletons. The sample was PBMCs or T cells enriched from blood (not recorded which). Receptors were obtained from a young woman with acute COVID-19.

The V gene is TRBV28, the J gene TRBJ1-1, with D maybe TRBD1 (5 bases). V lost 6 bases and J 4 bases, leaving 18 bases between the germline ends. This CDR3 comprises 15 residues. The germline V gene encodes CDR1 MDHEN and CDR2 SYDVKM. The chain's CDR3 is CASRPPDSRGTEAFF. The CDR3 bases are TGTGCCAGCAGGCCCCCCGACAGTAGAGGCACTGAAGCTTTCTTT.

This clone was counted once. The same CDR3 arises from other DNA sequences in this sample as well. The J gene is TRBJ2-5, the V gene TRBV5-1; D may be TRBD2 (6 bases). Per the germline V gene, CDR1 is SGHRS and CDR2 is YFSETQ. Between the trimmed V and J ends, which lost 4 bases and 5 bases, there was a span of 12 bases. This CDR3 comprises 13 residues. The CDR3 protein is CASSGRAGETQYF. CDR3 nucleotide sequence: TGCGCCAGCAGCGGCAGGGCGGGGGAGACCCAGTACTTC.

The CDR3 region is CASSLTGFGYTF. For the CDR3, the DNA is TGTGCCAGCAGCCTGACAGGTTTTGGCTACACCTTC. The chain combines TRBV28 with TRBJ1-2; TRBD1 might be the D (6 bases). The CDR3 length is 12 residues. CDR1 MDHEN and CDR2 SYDVKM come from the germline V gene. Trimming shortened V by 6 bases and J by 7 bases, and 12 bases separated the two germline ends.

For the CDR3, the DNA is TGTGCCAGCAGTGTTAGGAGTCTCACAGATACGCAGTATTTT. Protein: CASSVRSLTDTQYF. V usage is TRBV2 and J usage is TRBJ2-3; D is ambiguous. V lost 4 bases, J lost 2 bases, and 10 bases lay in between. Looked up from germline, CDR1 is SNHLY and CDR2 is FYNNEI. This CDR3 comprises 14 residues.

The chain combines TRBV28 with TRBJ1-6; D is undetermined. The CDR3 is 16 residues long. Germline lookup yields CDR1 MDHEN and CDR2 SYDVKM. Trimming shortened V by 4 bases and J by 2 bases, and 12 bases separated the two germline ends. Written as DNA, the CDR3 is TGTGCCAGCAGTTCCGGGGTTAGGACCTATAATTCACCCCTCCACTTT. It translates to CASSSGVRTYNSPLHF.

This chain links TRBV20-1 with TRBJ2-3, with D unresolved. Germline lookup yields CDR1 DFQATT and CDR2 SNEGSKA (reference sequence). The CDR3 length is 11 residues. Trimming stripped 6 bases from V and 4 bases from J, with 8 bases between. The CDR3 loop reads CSATNADTQYF. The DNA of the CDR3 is TGCAGTGCCACAAACGCAGATACGCAGTATTTT.

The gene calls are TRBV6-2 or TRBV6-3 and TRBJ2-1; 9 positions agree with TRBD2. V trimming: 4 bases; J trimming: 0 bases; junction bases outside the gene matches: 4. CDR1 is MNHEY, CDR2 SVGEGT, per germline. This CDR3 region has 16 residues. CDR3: CASSFGGGGSYNEQFF. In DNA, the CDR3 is TGTGCCAGCAGTTTCGGCGGGGGGGGCTCCTACAATGAGCAGTTCTTC.

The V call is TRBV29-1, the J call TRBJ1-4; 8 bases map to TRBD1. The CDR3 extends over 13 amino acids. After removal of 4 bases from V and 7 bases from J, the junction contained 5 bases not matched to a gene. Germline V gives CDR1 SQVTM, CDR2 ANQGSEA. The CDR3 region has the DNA TGCAGCGTTGGGACAGGGCGTGTTGAAAAACTGTTTTTT. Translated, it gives CSVGTGRVEKLFF.

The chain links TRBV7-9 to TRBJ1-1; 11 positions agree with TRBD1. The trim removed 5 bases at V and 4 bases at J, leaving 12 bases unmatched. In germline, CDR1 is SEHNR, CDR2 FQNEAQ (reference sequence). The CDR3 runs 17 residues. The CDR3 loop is CASSTRTGGDGRTEAFF. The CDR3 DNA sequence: TGTGCCAGCAGCACCCGGACAGGGGGCGATGGACGCACTGAAGCTTTCTTT.

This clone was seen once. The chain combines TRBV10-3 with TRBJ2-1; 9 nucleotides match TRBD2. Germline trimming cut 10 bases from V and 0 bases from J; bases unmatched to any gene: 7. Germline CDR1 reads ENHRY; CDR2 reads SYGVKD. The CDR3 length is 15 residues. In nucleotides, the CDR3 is TGTGCCACCAGCGGGGGGCCGAGCTCCTACAATGAGCAGTTCTTC. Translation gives CATSGGPSSYNEQFF.

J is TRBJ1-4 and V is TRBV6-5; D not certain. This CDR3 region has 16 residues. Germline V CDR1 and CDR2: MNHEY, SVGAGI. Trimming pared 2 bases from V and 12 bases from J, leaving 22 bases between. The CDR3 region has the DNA TGTGCCAGCAGTTACATCACGACGCGTGGACTCTCCGAACTGTTTTTT. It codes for CASSYITTRGLSELFF.

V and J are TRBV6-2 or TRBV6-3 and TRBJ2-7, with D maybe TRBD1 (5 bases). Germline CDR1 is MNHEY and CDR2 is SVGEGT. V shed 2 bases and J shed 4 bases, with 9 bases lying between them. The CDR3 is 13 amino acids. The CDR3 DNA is TGTGCCAGCAGTTACGCGTCAGGGTACGAGCAGTACTTC. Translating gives CASSYASGYEQYF.

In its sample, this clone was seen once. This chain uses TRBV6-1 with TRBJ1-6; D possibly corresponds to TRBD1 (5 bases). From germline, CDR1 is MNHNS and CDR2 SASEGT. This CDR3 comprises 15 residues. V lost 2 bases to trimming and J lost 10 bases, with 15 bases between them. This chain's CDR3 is CASSESGSGYSPLHF. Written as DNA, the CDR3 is TGTGCCAGCAGTGAATCAGGTTCAGGGTACTCACCCCTCCACTTT.

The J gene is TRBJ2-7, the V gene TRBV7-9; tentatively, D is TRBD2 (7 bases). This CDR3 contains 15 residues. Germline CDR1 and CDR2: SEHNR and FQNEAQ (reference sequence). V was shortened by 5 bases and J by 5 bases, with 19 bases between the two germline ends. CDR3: CASSQRGGSSHEQYF. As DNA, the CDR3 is TGTGCCAGCAGCCAAAGGGGGGGCTCTTCCCACGAGCAGTACTTC. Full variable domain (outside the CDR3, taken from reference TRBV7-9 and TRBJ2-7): DTGVSQNPRHKITKRGQNVTFRCDPISEHNRLYWYRQTLGQGPEFLTYFQNEAQLEKSRLLSDRFSAERPKGSFSTLEIQRTEQGDSAMYLCASSQRGGSSHEQYFGPGTRLTVT.

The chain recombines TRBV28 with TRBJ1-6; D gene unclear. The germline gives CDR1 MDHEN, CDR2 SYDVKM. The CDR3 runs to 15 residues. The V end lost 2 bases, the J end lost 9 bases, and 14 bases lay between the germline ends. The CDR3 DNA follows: TGTGCCAGCAGTTTAATGACTACTGGTGGTTCACCCCTCCACTTT. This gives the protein CASSLMTTGGSPLHF.

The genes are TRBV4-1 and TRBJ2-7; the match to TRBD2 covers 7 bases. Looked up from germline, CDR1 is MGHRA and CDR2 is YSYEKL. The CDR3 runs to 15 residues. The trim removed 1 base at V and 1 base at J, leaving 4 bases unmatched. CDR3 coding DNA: TGCGCCAGCAGCCAAGCAGCGGGGCTATCCTACGAGCAGTACTTC. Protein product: CASSQAAGLSYEQYF.

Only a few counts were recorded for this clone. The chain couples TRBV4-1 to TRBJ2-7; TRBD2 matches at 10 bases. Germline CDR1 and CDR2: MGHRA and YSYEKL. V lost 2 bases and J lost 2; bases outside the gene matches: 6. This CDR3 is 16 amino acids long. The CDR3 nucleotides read TGCGCCAGCAGCCAATTTAGGACTAGCGGAACCTACGAGCAGTACTTC. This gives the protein CASSQFRTSGTYEQYF.

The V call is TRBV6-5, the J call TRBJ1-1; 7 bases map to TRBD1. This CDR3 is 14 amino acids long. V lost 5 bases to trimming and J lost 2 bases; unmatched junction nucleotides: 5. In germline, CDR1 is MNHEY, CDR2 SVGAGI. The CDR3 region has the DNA TGTGCCAGCAGTCGCCGGGACAGCAACACTGAAGCTTTCTTT. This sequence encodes CASSRRDSNTEAFF.

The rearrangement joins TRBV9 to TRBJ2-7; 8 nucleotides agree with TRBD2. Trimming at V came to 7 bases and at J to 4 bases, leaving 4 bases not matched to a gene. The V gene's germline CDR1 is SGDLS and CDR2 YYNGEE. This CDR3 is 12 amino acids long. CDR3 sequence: CASSTGGYEQYF. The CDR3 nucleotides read TGTGCCAGCTCCACGGGGGGGTACGAGCAGTACTTC.